The present T cell receptor (beta chain) was sequenced within a study of regulatory T cells in long-lasting Graves disease. Study-level background: Freshly diagnosed Graves' patients had used antithyroid drugs for under 3 months.

With respect to this clonotype: Its antigen remains unidentified.

Trimming shortened V by 0 bases and J by 6 bases, and 12 bases separated the two germline ends. CDR1 and CDR2 (germline): SGHAT, FQNNGV. This CDR3 is built from 14 residues. Study-wide findings and caveats: Patients with persistent disease shared 2,741 public clonotypes, outpacing the roughly 870 shared by new patients. Persistent disease preferred TRBV28, TRBJ1-2 and TRBJ2-5; new disease, TRBV20-1 and TRBJ2-1.

HTBI primers from iRepertoire and Arm-PCR of CDR3 regions yielded the TCR beta libraries. TCRdb itself ran the multiplex PCR reads through MiXCR, one entry per CDR3 protein. Among about 210,000 distinct CDR3 sequences listed, roughly 19% were seen once. Stated time point: newly diagnosed GD, antithyroid drugs for less than 3 months. PBMCs provided the RNA from which the TCR library was made. A peripheral blood sample, around 8.5 milliliters in volume, was drawn into EDTA tubes. These same data were also listed under a study on T cells in Graves' hyperthyroidism and ophthalmopathy.

The chain is built from TRBV11-2 and TRBJ2-7; D may match TRBD1 or TRBD2 (5 bases each). The TCR comes from a young woman with Graves disease. Sequencing used peripheral blood mononuclear cells (PBMCs), obtained at new diagnosis, from a patient treated with antithyroid drugs. CDR3 amino acids: CASSLELGAGEQYF. The CDR3 nucleotides are TGTGCCAGCAGCTTAGAACTAGGGGCTGGCGAGCAGTACTTC.